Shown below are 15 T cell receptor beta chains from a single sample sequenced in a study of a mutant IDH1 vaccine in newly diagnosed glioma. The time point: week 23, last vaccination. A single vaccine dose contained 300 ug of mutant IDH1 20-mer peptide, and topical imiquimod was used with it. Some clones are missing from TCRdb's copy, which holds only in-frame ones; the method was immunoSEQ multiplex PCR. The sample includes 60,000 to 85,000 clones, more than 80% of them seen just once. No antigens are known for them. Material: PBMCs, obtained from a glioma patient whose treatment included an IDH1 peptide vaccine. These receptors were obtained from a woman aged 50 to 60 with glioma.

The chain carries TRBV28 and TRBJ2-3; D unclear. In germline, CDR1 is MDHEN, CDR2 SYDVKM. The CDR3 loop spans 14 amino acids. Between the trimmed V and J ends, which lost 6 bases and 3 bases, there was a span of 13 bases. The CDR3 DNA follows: TGTGCCAGCAGCCCGGTCGAAGGGACAGATACGCAGTATTTT. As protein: CASSPVEGTDTQYF.

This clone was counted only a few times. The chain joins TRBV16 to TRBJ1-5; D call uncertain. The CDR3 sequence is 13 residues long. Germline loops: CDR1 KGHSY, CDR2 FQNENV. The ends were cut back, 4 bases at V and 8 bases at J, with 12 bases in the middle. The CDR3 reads CASSPQSLEPQHF. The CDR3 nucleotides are TGTGCCAGCAGCCCACAGAGTTTGGAGCCCCAGCATTTT.

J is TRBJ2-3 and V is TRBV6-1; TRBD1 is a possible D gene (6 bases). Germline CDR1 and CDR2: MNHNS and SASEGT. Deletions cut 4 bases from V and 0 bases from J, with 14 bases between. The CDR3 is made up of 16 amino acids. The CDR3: CASSGRIGTSTDTQYF. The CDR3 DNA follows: TGTGCCAGCAGTGGCCGAATCGGGACAAGCACAGATACGCAGTATTTT.

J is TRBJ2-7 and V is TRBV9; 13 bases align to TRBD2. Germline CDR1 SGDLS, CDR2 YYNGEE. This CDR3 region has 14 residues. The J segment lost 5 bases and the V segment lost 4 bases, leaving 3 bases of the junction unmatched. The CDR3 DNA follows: TGTGCCAGCAGCCCCGGGACTAGCGGGAACGAGCAGTACTTC. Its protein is CASSPGTSGNEQYF.

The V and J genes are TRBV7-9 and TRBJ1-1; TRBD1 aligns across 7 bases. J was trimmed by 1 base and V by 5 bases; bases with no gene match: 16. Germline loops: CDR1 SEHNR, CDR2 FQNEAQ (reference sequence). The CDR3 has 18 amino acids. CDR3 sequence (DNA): TGTGCCAGCAGCACGCCCCAGGGGGAGTTTTGGTCGAACACTGAAGCTTTCTTT. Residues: CASSTPQGEFWSNTEAFF.

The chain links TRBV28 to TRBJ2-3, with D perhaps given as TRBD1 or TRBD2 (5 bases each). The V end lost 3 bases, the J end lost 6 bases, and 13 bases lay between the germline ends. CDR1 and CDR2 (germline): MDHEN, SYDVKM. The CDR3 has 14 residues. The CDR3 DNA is TGTGCCAGCAGTTTGATTGAGGGGATCGATACGCAGTATTTT. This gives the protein CASSLIEGIDTQYF.

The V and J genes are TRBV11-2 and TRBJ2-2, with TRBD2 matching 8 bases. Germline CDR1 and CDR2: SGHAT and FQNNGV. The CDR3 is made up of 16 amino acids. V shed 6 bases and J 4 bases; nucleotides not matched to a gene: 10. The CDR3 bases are TGTGCCAGCAGGGCTCCGGGACTAGGCACCACCGGGGAGCTGTTTTTT. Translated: CASRAPGLGTTGELFF.

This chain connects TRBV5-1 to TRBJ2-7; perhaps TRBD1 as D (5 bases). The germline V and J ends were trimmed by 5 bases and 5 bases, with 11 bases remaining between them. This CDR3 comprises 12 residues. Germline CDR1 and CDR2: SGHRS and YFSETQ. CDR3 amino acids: CASSPGRDEQYF. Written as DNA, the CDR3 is TGCGCCAGCAGTCCCGGCAGGGACGAGCAGTACTTC.

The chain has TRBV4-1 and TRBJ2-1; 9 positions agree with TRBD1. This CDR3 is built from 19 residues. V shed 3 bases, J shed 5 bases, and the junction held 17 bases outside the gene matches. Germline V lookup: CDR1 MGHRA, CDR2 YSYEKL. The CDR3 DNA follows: TGCGCCAGCAGCCAGAGGACAGGGGCCAGCATCAGTAAGGACAATGAGCAGTTCTTC. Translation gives CASSQRTGASISKDNEQFF.

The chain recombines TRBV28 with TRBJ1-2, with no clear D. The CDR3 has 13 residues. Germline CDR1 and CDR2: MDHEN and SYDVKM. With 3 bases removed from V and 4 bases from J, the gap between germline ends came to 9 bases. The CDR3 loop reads CASSFGQSYGYTF. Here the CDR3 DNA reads TGTGCCAGCAGTTTTGGTCAGAGCTATGGCTACACCTTC.

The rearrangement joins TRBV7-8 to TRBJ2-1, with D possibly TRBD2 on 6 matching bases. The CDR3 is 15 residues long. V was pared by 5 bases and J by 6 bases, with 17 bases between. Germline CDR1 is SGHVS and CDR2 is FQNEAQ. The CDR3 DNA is TGTGCCAGCAGCCCCCGGCGGACGGGAGTCAATGAGCAGTTCTTC. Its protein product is CASSPRRTGVNEQFF.

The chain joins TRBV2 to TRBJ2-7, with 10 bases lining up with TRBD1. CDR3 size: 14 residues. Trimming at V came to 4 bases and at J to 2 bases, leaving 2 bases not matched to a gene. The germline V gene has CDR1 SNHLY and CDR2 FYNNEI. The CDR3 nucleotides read TGTGCCAGCAGTGCCGGGACAGGGGCCTACGAGCAGTACTTC. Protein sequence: CASSAGTGAYEQYF.

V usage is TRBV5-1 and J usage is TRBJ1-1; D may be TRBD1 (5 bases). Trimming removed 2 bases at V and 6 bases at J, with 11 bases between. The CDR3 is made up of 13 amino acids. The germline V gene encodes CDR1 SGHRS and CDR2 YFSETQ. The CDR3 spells CASSLYQGAEAFF. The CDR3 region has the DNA TGCGCCAGCAGCTTATACCAGGGTGCTGAAGCTTTCTTT.

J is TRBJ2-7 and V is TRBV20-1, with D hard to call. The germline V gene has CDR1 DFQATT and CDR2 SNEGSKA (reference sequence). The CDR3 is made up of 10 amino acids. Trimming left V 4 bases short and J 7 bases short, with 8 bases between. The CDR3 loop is CSANPLEQYF. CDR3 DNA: TGCAGTGCTAACCCTTTGGAGCAGTACTTC.

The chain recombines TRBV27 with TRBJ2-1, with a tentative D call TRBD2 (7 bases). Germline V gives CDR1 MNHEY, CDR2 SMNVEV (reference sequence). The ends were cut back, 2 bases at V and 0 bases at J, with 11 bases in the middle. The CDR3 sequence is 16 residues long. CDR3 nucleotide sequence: TGTGCCAGCAGTTTAGTGGGAGGGGGCTCCTACAATGAGCAGTTCTTC. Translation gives CASSLVGGGSYNEQFF.